The T cell receptor (beta chain) under discussion was sequenced for a study of T cell responses to AZD1222 COVID-19 vaccine. Study outcomes and limitations: Repertoire samples came only from after the peak T cell response. The donors showed a predominance of white British ancestry and of females, with possible underestimation of clonal diversity. Nearly half of the spike-specific TCRs reportedly recognize variant regions that carry no mutations.

Turning to this clone: The antigen remains undetermined.

Sequencing used immunoSEQ multiplex PCR; TCRdb keeps in-frame clones, though not all of them. Here the sample spans 120,000 to 150,000 clones, about 94% being singletons. Per the germline V gene, CDR1 is SGHKS and CDR2 is YYEKEE (reference sequence). The CDR3 covers 16 residues. V lost 0 bases to trimming and J lost 4 bases, with 13 bases between them. Pooling of second doses given at about 4 or about 12 weeks was done. Specimen: peripheral blood, collected 28 days after the second AZD1222 dose. The chain joins TRBV5-5 to TRBJ2-2; maybe TRBD2 (6 bases). The clonotype was recovered from an adult who received the AZD1222 COVID-19 vaccine. CDR3 amino acids: CASSLASGVFTGELFF. CDR3 nucleotides: TGTGCCAGCAGCTTGGCTTCGGGGGTGTTCACCGGGGAGCTGTTTTTT.